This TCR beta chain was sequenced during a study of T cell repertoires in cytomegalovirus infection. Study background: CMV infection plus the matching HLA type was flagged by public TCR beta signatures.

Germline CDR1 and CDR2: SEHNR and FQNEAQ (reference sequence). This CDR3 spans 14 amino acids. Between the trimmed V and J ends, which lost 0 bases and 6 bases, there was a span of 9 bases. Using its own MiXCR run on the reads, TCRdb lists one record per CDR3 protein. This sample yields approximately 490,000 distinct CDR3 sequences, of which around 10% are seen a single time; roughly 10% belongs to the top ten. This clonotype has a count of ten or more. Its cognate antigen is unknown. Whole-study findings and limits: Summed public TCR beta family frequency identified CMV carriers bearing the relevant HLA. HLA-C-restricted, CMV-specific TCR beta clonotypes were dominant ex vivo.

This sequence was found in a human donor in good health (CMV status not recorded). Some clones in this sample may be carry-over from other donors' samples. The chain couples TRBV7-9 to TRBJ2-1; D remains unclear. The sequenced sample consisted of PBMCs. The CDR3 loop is CASSLAVGRNEQFF. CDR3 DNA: TGTGCCAGCAGCTTAGCAGTTGGACGCAATGAGCAGTTCTTC.